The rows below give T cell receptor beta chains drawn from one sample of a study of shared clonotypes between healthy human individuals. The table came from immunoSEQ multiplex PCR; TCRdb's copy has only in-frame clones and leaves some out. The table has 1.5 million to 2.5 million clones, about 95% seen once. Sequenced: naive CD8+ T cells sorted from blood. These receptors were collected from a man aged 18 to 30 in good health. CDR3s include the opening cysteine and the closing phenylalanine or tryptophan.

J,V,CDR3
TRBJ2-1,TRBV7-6,CASSSLGTDNEQFF
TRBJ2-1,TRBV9,CASSGVTRGNEQFF
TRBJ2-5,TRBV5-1,CASSLYQETQYF
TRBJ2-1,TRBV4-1,CASSHSGSYNEQFF
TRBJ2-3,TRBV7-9,CASSLERSAGTDTQYF
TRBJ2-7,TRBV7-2,CASSGRQGPYEQYF
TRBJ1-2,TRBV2,CASSYPAGQEYTF
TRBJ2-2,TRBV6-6,CASSYGGGGELFF
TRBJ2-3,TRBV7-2,CASRLAGSTDTQYF
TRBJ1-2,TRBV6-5,CASSRDLQAYGYTF
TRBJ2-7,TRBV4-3,CASSQEPGGYEQYF
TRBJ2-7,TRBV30,CAWRIAGAYEQYF
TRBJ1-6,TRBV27,CASSYSAVPYNSPLHF